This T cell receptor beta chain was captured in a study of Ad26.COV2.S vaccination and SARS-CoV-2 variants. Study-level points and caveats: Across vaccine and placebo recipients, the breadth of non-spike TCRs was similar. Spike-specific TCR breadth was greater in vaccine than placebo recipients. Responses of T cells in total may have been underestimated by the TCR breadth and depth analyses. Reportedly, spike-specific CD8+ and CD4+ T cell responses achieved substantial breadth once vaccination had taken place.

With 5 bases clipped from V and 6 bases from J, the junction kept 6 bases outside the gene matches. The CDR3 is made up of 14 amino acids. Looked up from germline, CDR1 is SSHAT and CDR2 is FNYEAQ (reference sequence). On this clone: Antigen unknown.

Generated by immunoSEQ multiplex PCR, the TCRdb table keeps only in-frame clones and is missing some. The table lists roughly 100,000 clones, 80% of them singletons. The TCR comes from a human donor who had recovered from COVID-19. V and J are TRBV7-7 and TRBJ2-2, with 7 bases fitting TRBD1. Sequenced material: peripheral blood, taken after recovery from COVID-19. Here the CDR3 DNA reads TGTGCCAGCAGCGGGGACAGCGATCCCGGGGAGCTGTTTTTT. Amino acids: CASSGDSDPGELFF.